This T cell receptor (beta chain) was sequenced during a study of blood T cells in healthy people across ages. Germline CDR1 reads SGHTA; CDR2 reads FQGNSA. Trimming took 5 bases from V and 3 from J, leaving 17 bases between them. The CDR3 consists of 15 residues. For the second PCR, which ran for roughly 6 to 12 cycles, a sample-barcoded 5' primer and a J-beta primer mix were used. Each of the cDNA molecules was tagged by a template-switch adaptor with 12 random nucleotides. TCRdb redid the calling of the 5' RACE reads with MiXCR, one entry per CDR3 protein. The table lists about 800,000 distinct CDR3 sequences, around 25% of them singletons. This sample also appeared in a second study, on T cells of mothers and their children.

The TCR comes from a boy younger than 18 in good health. The rearrangement joins TRBV7-2 to TRBJ2-7; D may be TRBD1 or TRBD2 (5 bases each). The material sequenced was blood. The DNA for the CDR3 is TGTGCCAGCAGCGCCGGGTGGGGGAGCTACTACGAGCAGTACTTC. The encoded protein is CASSAGWGSYYEQYF.